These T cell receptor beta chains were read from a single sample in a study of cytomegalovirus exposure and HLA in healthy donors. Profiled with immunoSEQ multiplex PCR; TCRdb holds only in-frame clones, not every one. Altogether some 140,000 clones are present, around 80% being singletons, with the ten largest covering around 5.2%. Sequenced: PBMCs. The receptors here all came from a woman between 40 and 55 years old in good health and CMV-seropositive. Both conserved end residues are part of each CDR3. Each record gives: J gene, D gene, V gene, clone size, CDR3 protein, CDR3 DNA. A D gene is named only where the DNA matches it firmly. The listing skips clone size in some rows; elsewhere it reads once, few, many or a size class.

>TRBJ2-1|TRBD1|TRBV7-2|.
CASSGRTGGNNEQFF
TGTGCCAGCAGCGGCCGGACAGGGGGTAACAATGAGCAGTTCTTC
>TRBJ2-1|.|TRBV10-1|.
CASSVGGTYNEQFF
TGCGCCAGCAGTGTCGGCGGTACCTACAATGAGCAGTTCTTC
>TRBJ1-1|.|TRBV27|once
CASSLRGTNTEAFF
TGTGCCAGCAGTTTACGAGGGACAAACACTGAAGCTTTCTTT
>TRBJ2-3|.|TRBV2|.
CASSDTRLTDTQYF
TGTGCCAGCAGTGACACAAGACTGACGGATACGCAGTATTTT
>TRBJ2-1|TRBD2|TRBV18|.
CASSPPATSGREQFF
TGTGCCAGCTCACCTCCCGCAACTAGCGGGAGGGAGCAGTTCTTC
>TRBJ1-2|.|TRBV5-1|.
CASSFLEASHGYTF
TGCGCCAGCAGCTTCTTGGAAGCGTCTCATGGCTACACCTTC
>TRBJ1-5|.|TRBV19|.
CASSTIPAGGNQPQHF
TGTGCCAGTAGTACTATCCCCGCAGGGGGCAATCAGCCCCAGCATTTT
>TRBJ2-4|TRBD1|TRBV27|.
CASRGQQNIQYF
TGTGCCAGCAGGGGACAGCAAAACATTCAGTACTTC
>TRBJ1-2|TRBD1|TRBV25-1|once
CASSVGQGSYGYTF
TGTGCCAGCAGTGTCGGACAGGGTTCGTACGGCTACACCTTC
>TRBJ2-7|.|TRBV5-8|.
CASSLGTGVSYEQYF
TGTGCCAGCAGCTTGGGAACAGGAGTCTCCTACGAGCAGTACTTC
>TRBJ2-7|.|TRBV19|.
CASSHTDSYEQYF
TGTGCCAGTAGCCACACAGACTCCTACGAGCAGTACTTC
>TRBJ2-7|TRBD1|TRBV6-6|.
CASSYSRGGSVHEQYF
TGTGCCAGCAGTTACTCGAGAGGGGGCAGCGTGCACGAGCAGTACTTC
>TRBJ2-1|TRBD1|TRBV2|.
CASSRQGLNNEQFF
TGTGCCAGCTCTAGACAGGGCTTAAACAATGAGCAGTTCTTC
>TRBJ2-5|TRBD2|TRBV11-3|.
CASSLGGGRPFQETQYF
TGTGCCAGCAGCTTAGGCGGCGGGAGGCCATTCCAAGAGACCCAGTACTTC
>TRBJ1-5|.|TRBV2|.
CASSEGEGVGQPQHF
TGTGCCAGCAGTGAAGGGGAGGGGGTAGGGCAGCCCCAGCATTTT
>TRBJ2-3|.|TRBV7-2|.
CASSTTITDTQYF
TGTGCCAGCAGCACGACTATCACAGATACGCAGTATTTT
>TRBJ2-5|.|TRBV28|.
CASRVVGLQETQYF
TGTGCCTCCCGTGTCGTGGGCCTCCAAGAGACCCAGTACTTC
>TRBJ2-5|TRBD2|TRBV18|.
CASSPLPTSGQETQYF
TGTGCCAGCTCACCACTACCGACTAGCGGACAAGAGACCCAGTACTTC
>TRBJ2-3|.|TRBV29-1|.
CSVVEGRGSTDTQYF
TGCAGCGTTGTCGAGGGAAGAGGGAGTACAGATACGCAGTATTTT
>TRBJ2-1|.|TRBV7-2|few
CASSSDSSYNEQFF
TGTGCCAGCAGCTCGGACAGCTCCTACAATGAGCAGTTCTTC
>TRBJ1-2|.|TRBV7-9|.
CASSWGPDDGYTF
TGTGCCAGCAGCTGGGGGCCTGACGACGGCTACACCTTC
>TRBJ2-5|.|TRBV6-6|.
CASSYLSGGRETQYF
TGTGCCAGCAGTTACCTAAGTGGAGGGAGGGAGACCCAGTACTTC
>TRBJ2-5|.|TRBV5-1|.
CASRVSDRETQYF
TGCGCCAGCAGAGTGAGCGATCGGGAGACCCAGTACTTC
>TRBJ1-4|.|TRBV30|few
CAWSPEGGEKLFF
TGTGCCTGGAGCCCCGAAGGGGGTGAAAAACTGTTTTTT
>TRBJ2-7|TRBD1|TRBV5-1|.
CASSYLPGTGKVRVDEQYF
TGCGCCAGCAGCTATTTGCCCGGGACAGGTAAGGTTAGGGTCGACGAGCAGTACTTC
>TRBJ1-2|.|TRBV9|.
CASTSNRDGYTF
TGTGCCAGCACCTCAAACAGGGATGGCTACACCTTC
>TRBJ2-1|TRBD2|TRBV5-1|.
CASSPPRGSYNEQFF
TGCGCCAGCAGCCCCCCGCGGGGGTCCTACAATGAGCAGTTCTTC
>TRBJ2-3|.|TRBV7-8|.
CASILAGGDTQYF
.
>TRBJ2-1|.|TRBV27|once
CASSFFSNNEQFF
TGTGCCAGCAGTTTCTTTTCTAACAATGAGCAGTTCTTC
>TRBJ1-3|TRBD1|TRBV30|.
CAWSRDRTPSGNTIYF
TGTGCCTGGAGTCGGGACAGGACGCCCTCTGGAAACACCATATATTTT
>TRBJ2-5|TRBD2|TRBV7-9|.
CASSLRLAEGETQYF
TGTGCCAGCAGCTTACGACTAGCGGAGGGGGAGACCCAGTACTTC
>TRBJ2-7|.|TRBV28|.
CASSLRRDSRGGQYF
TGTGCCAGCAGTTTAAGGCGGGACAGTCGGGGTGGGCAGTACTTC
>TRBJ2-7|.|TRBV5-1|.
CASSLVVRGGYSYEQYF
TGCGCCAGCAGCTTGGTCGTGCGTGGGGGGTACTCCTACGAGCAGTACTTC
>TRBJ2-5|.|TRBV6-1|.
CASSHQETQYF
TGTGCCAGCAGTCATCAAGAGACCCAGTACTTC
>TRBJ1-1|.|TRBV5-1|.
CASSLEPGGDTEAFF
TGCGCCAGCAGCTTGGAGCCGGGGGGGGACACTGAAGCTTTCTTT
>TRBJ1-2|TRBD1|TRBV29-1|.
CSVGQGVGGYTF
TGCAGCGTTGGACAGGGGGTAGGTGGCTACACCTTC
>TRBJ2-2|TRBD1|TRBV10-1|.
CASSESTGALTGELFF
TGCGCCAGCAGTGAGTCCACAGGGGCCCTCACCGGGGAGCTGTTTTTT
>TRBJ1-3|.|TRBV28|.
CASSRGSGNTIYF
TGTGCCAGCAGTCGCGGCTCTGGAAACACCATATATTTT